Presented here are 4 T cell receptor beta chains from one specimen sequenced in a study of cytomegalovirus exposure and HLA in healthy donors. The PCR ran on 60 Vbeta and 13 Jbeta primers. Method: immunoSEQ multiplex PCR; TCRdb's copy keeps in-frame clones and lacks some. The sample consists of about 140,000 clones, just under 85% of them appearing once. Sequencing was performed on PBMCs. Source of these receptors: a woman aged 55 to 70 in good health and CMV-seropositive.

The chain employs TRBV19 and TRBJ2-1; 11 nucleotides agree with TRBD1. Per the germline V gene, CDR1 is LNHDA and CDR2 is SQIVND (reference sequence). The CDR3 sequence is 16 residues long. Losses at the gene ends were 1 base for V and 7 bases for J; bases not matched to a gene: 6. CDR3 sequence: CASSIGDRGGINEQFF. CDR3 nucleotide sequence: TGTGCCAGTAGTATAGGGGACAGGGGGGGAATAAATGAGCAGTTCTTC. The variable domain in full, with the rest retrieved from reference TRBV19 and TRBJ2-1, is DGGITQSPKYLFRKEGQNVTLSCEQNLNHDAMYWYRQDPGQGLRLIYYSQIVNDFQKGDIAEGYSVSREKKESFPLTVTSAQKNPTAFYLCASSIGDRGGINEQFFGPGTRLTVL.

This clone was observed a few times. The chain links TRBV7-2 to TRBJ2-2; D unclear. The CDR3 is 14 residues long. Per germline, CDR1 SGHTA and CDR2 FQGNSA. V shed 5 bases and J shed 7 bases, with 14 bases lying between them. The CDR3 protein is CASSPDATGGELFF. The CDR3 nucleotides are TGTGCCAGCAGCCCCGATGCTACGGGCGGGGAGCTGTTTTTT.

V gene TRBV27 combines with J gene TRBJ2-1; possible D gene TRBD2, 7 bases. The CDR3 has 17 residues. The V gene lost 0 bases and the J gene lost 6 bases, with 18 bases spanning the gap. Germline V lookup: CDR1 MNHEY, CDR2 SMNVEV (reference sequence). The CDR3 loop is CASSLSRGGLYSNEQFF. CDR3 DNA: TGTGCCAGCAGTTTATCGCGCGGGGGCCTTTACTCCAATGAGCAGTTCTTC.

V and J are TRBV29-1 and TRBJ2-7; 8 nucleotides align to TRBD2. This CDR3 region has 13 residues. The junction had 3 bases not matched to a gene; V was cut back by 3 bases and J by 2 bases. CDR1 is SQVTM and CDR2 is ANQGSEA in the germline V gene. CDR3 residues: CSVEEAGAYEQYF. The DNA of the CDR3 is TGCAGCGTTGAGGAAGCGGGAGCCTACGAGCAGTACTTC.